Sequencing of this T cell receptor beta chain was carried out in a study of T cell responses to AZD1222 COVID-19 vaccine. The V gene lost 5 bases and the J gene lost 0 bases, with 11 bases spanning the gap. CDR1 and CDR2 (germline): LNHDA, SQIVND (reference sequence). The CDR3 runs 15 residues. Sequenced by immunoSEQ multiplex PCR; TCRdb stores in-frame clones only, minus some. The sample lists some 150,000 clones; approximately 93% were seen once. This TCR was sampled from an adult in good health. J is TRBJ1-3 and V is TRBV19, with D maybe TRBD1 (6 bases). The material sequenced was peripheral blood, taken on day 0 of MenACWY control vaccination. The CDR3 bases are TGTGCCAGTAGTGTTACAGGGAGCTCTGGAAACACCATATATTTT. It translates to CASSVTGSSGNTIYF.